These T cell receptor beta chains were read from a single sample in a study of blood T cell repertoires in COVID-19. TCRdb's copy holds only in-frame clones and misses some; the assay was immunoSEQ multiplex PCR. This sample has about 23,000 clones, with about two thirds found just once. The sample was peripheral blood. The source of these receptors is a woman at least 80 years old with acute or convalescent COVID-19. Each CDR3 is given with its conserved first and last residue. The D gene is left open where the match is weak. For some rows the clone size is stated as once, few or many, or as a class when expanded; others skip it.

>TRBV7-8|NA|TRBD2|TRBJ2-3
TGTGCCAGCAGCTTTGCTCTGTCTAGCGGGAGGGTGTATTTT
CASSFALSSGRVYF
>TRBV27|NA|TRBD2|TRBJ2-2
TGTGCCAGCAGTTCCCTAGGAGCGGGGAACGGGGAGCTGTTTTTT
CASSSLGAGNGELFF
>TRBV5-4|NA|NA|TRBJ1-6
TGTGCCAGCAGCTTGCCAGGGGAAGTTAATTCACCCCTCCACTTT
CASSLPGEVNSPLHF
>TRBV19|NA|TRBD2|TRBJ2-3
TGTGCCAGTAGTATGGCTAGCGGGAGTCTGGCAGATACGCAGTATTTT
CASSMASGSLADTQYF
>TRBV25-1|NA|TRBD1|TRBJ2-7
TGTGCCAGCAGTGAATATGGGACAGGGGGCGGCGAGCAGTACTTC
CASSEYGTGGGEQYF
>TRBV15|medium-sized|NA|TRBJ2-3
TGTGCCACCAGCCACGACAGAAGCACAGATACGCAGTATTTT
CATSHDRSTDTQYF
>TRBV6-5|NA|NA|TRBJ1-1
TGTGCCAGCAGTTACTCTGAAGCAGGGACTGAAGCTTTCTTT
CASSYSEAGTEAFF
>TRBV7-9|NA|TRBD1|TRBJ1-2
TGTGCCAGCAGCTTCGGGACAGGGAGCTATGGCTACACCTTC
CASSFGTGSYGYTF
>TRBV18|few|TRBD2|TRBJ2-1
TGTGCCAGCTCCGGACTAGCGGGAGGGTCCTACAATGAGCAGTTCTTC
CASSGLAGGSYNEQFF
>TRBV6-5|NA|TRBD2|TRBJ2-7
TGTGCCAGCAGCCTAGCGGGGGGGTCCTACGAGCAGTACTTC
CASSLAGGSYEQYF
>TRBV27|NA|NA|TRBJ2-7
TGTGCCAGCAGTTTAGGCTGGGGGACACCTACCTACGAGCAGTACTTC
CASSLGWGTPTYEQYF
>TRBV7-2|once|TRBD1|TRBJ1-5
TGTGCCAGCAGCTCACAGGGGGATCAGCCCCAGCATTTT
CASSSQGDQPQHF
>TRBV10-3|NA|NA|TRBJ2-7
TGTGCCATCAGTGAGTCGAGGCAGGGCTCCTACGAGCAGTACTTC
CAISESRQGSYEQYF
>TRBV19|NA|TRBD1|TRBJ1-1
TGTGCCAGTAGTCGACATTACGGACAGGGGACAGGGAACACTGAAGCTTTCTTT
CASSRHYGQGTGNTEAFF
>TRBV5-8|NA|NA|TRBJ2-1
TGTGCCAGCAAGCGAATCTTCGGCGACGCCTCCTACAATGAGCAGTTCTTC
CASKRIFGDASYNEQFF
>TRBV5-1|NA|NA|TRBJ2-5
TGCGCCAGCAGCAACCCGTGGGGCAGGGGACAACTAGACCAAGAGACCCAGTACTTC
CASSNPWGRGQLDQETQYF
>TRBV3-1/TRBV3-2|NA|TRBD1|TRBJ2-1
TGTGCCAGCAGCCAAGTTGGGCGGACAGGGTCCTACAATGAGCAGTTCTTC
CASSQVGRTGSYNEQFF
>TRBV5-1|NA|TRBD1|TRBJ2-1
TGCGCCAGCAGCTGGACCGGGACAGTAGGCAATGAGCAGTTCTTC
CASSWTGTVGNEQFF
>TRBV27|NA|TRBD1|TRBJ1-1
TGTGCCAGCAGGTTACAGGGGGCTTACACTGAAGCTTTCTTT
CASRLQGAYTEAFF
>TRBV5-8|NA|TRBD1|TRBJ1-4
TGTGCCAGCAGCGGAGGGGACAGGGGGCCTGAAAAACTGTTTTTT
CASSGGDRGPEKLFF
>TRBV4-3|NA|NA|TRBJ2-7
TGCGCCAGCAGCCAAGGGTGGGGCGGGGCGAGGGACGAGCAGTACTTC
CASSQGWGGARDEQYF
>TRBV18|NA|TRBD2|TRBJ2-7
TGTGCCAGCTCACCGCGGAGCGGGAGTGACGAGCAGTACTTC
CASSPRSGSDEQYF
>TRBV20-1|few|NA|TRBJ1-2
TGCAGTGCTAGACCCAATGATGGCTACACCTTC
CSARPNDGYTF
>TRBV7-3|NA|NA|TRBJ2-2
TGTGCCAGCAGCTCCTTCGGGGGTGGGACCGGGGAGCTGTTTTTT
CASSSFGGGTGELFF
>TRBV19|few|NA|TRBJ2-7
TGTGCCAGTAGCCTCCAGGGGCTAAACGAGCAGTACTTC
CASSLQGLNEQYF
>TRBV27|few|TRBD1|TRBJ1-1
TGTGCCAGCAGTTTATCGCCTGACAGGGACACTGAAGCTTTCTTT
CASSLSPDRDTEAFF
>TRBV30|NA|NA|TRBJ1-2
TGTGCCTGGAGTGTCCGCTATGGCTACACCTTC
CAWSVRYGYTF
>TRBV18|NA|NA|TRBJ2-1
TGTGCCAGCTCACCACCTCCAGGTTACAATGAGCAGTTCTTC
CASSPPPGYNEQFF
>TRBV7-2|few|TRBD1|TRBJ2-1
TGTGCCAGCAGCTTGGACAGGTATGAGAATGAGCAGTTCTTC
CASSLDRYENEQFF
>TRBV29-1|once|NA|TRBJ1-2
TGCAGCGCTACACAGGGAGGGGATGGCTACACCTTC
CSATQGGDGYTF
>TRBV19|NA|NA|TRBJ2-2
TGTGCCAGTAGTAACAGGGTGGGCGGGGAGCTGTTTTTT
CASSNRVGGELFF
>TRBV27|NA|NA|TRBJ2-1
TGTGCCACCCTCCCGGCGGCCGGGGTAAATGAGCAGTTCTTC
CATLPAAGVNEQFF
>TRBV15|few|NA|TRBJ1-5
TGTGCCACCAGCAGAGATCCCCCAGGGTATAGCAATCAGCCCCAGCATTTT
CATSRDPPGYSNQPQHF
>TRBV3-1/TRBV3-2|NA|NA|TRBJ2-3
TGTGCCAGCAGCGAAAGCGTAGCGGAGAACACAGATACGCAGTATTTT
CASSESVAENTDTQYF
>TRBV7-6|NA|TRBD2|TRBJ2-7
TGTGCCAGCAGCTACGGGACTAGCGGCACCTACGAGCAGTACTTC
CASSYGTSGTYEQYF
>TRBV11-2|NA|TRBD2|TRBJ2-2
TGTGCCAGCAGCCGAGCGGCGACTCGCGGGGGGGCCGGGGAGCTGTTTTTT
CASSRAATRGGAGELFF
>TRBV3-1/TRBV3-2|many|NA|TRBJ1-3
TGTGCCAGCAGCCTGGACAGAAACTCTGGAAACACCATATATTTT
CASSLDRNSGNTIYF
>TRBV7-2|NA|TRBD1|TRBJ2-6
TGTGCCAGCAGCTTGTCAGGGGGAAACTCTGGGGCCAACGTCCTGACTTTC
CASSLSGGNSGANVLTF
>TRBV24-1|NA|NA|TRBJ2-1
TGTGCCACCAGTGAATTTGGGCCAGGGAGGTCCAATGAGCAGTTCTTC
CATSEFGPGRSNEQFF
>TRBV20-1|NA|NA|TRBJ1-2
TGCAGTGCTAGTGTCAGGGGCGACTATGGCTACACCTTC
CSASVRGDYGYTF
>TRBV4-1|few|NA|TRBJ2-1
TGCGCCAGCAGCCACAGCCCAGGACAGAAAAGAACCAATGAGCAGTTCTTC
CASSHSPGQKRTNEQFF
>TRBV5-1|once|TRBD2|TRBJ2-1
TGCGCCAGCAGCGGAATAGCGGGAGGCAATGAGCAGTTCTTC
CASSGIAGGNEQFF
>TRBV6-5|few|NA|TRBJ2-2
TGTGCCAGCAGCCCGGGACTTTACCGCGGGGAGCTGTTTTTT
CASSPGLYRGELFF
>TRBV9|NA|TRBD1|TRBJ2-1
TGTGCCAGCAGCGTCTTAAGCCGGGACAGGGAAAAATACAATGAGCAGTTCTTC
CASSVLSRDREKYNEQFF
>TRBV10-2|NA|NA|TRBJ2-1
TGCGCCAGCAGTGAACTAGGAAAATACTACAATGAGCAGTTCTTC
CASSELGKYYNEQFF
>TRBV28|few|NA|TRBJ1-2
TGTGCCAGCAGTTTTTCAGGGCCTATTAACTATGGCTACACCTTC
CASSFSGPINYGYTF
>TRBV15|NA|TRBD1|TRBJ1-2
TGTGCCACCAGCAGGATGGGACAGAATAACTATGGCTACACCTTC
CATSRMGQNNYGYTF
>TRBV2|once|NA|TRBJ2-5
TGTGCCAGCAGACCAGAAGAGACCCAGTACTTC
CASRPEETQYF
>TRBV4-2|few|NA|TRBJ1-1
TGTGCCAGCAGCCAAAGGACACAGAACACTGAAGCTTTCTTT
CASSQRTQNTEAFF
>TRBV19|NA|NA|TRBJ1-4
TGTGCCAGTGCAACCGCCCAGGGGACGGAAAAACTGTTTTTT
CASATAQGTEKLFF
>TRBV9|NA|NA|TRBJ2-6
TGTGCCAGCAGCGGAGGGCTTGGGCACTCTGGGGCCAACGTCCTGACTTTC
CASSGGLGHSGANVLTF
>TRBV7-2|NA|TRBD1|TRBJ1-3
TGTGCCAGCAGCTCACAGGGGGCTTTTTCTGGAAACACCATATATTTT
CASSSQGAFSGNTIYF
>TRBV2|NA|NA|TRBJ2-2
TGTGCCAGCAGGGGAGACCTGGGCCGGGAGCTGTTTTTT
CASRGDLGRELFF
>TRBV3-1/TRBV3-2|NA|TRBD1|TRBJ1-4
TGTGCCAGCAGCCTGAGGACAGGGGGCGGTGAAAAACTGTTTTTT
CASSLRTGGGEKLFF
>TRBV6-5|NA|NA|TRBJ1-1
TGTGCCAGCACCCGGGTGGGGCAGAACACTGAAGCTTTCTTT
CASTRVGQNTEAFF